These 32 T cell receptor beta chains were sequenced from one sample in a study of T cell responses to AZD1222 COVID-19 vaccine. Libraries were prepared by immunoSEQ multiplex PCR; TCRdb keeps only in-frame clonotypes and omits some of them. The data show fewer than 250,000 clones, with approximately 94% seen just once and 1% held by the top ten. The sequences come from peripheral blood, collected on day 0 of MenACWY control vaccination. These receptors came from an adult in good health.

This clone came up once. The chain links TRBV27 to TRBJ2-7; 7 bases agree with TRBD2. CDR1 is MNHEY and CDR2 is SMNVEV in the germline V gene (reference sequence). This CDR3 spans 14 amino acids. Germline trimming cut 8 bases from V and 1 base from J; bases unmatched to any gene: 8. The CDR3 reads CASRRQRGSYEQYF. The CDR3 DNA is TGTGCCAGCCGCCGCCAGCGGGGTTCCTACGAGCAGTACTTC.

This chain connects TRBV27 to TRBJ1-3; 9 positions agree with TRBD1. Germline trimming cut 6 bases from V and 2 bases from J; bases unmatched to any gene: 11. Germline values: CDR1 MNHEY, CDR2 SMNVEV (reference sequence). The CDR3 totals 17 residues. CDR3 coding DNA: TGTGCCAGCAGCAGCTTGGGACAGGGTTCAACTGGAAACACCATATATTTT. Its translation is CASSSLGQGSTGNTIYF.

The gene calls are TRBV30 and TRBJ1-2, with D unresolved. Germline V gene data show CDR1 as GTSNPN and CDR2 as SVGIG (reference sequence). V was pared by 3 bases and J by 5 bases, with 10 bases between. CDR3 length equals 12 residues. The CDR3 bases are TGTGCCTGGAGAGGAACCAGTTATGGCTACACCTTC. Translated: CAWRGTSYGYTF.

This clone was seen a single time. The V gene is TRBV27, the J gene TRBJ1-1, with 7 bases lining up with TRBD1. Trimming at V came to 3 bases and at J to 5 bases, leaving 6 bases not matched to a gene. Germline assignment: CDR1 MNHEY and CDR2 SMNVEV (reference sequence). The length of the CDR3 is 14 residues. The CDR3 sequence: CASSFSTGVTEAFF. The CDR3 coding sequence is TGTGCCAGCAGTTTCTCTACAGGGGTAACTGAAGCTTTCTTT.

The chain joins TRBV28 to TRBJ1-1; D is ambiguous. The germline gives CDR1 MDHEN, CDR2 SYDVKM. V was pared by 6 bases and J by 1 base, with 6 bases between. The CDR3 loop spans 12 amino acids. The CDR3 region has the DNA TGTGCCAGCAGGCCACGGAACACTGAAGCTTTCTTT. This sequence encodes CASRPRNTEAFF.

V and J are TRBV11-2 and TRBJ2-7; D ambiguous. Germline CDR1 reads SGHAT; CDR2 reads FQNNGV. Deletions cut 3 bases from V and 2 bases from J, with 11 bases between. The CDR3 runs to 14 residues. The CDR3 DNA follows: TGTGCCAGCAGCTTTCGCCGTGGGCCCTACGAGCAGTACTTC. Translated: CASSFRRGPYEQYF.

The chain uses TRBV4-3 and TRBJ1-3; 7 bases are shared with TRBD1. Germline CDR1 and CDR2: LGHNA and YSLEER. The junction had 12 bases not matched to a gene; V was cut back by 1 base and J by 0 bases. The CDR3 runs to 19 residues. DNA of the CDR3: TGCGCCAGCAGCCAAGGCCGGGCAGGGGGTTACCTCTCTGGAAACACCATATATTTT. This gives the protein CASSQGRAGGYLSGNTIYF.

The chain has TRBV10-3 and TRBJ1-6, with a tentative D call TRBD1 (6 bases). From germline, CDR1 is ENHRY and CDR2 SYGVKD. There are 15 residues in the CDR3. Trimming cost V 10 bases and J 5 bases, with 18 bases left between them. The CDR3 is CASQQGSNHNSPLHF. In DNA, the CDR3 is TGTGCCAGCCAACAGGGTTCTAATCATAATTCACCCCTCCACTTT.

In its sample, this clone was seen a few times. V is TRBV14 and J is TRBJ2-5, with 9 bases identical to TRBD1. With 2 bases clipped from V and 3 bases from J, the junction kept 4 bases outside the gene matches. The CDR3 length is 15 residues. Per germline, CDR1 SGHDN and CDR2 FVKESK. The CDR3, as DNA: TGTGCCAGCAGCCAATTAGGACAGGGGAAAGAGACCCAGTACTTC. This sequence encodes CASSQLGQGKETQYF.

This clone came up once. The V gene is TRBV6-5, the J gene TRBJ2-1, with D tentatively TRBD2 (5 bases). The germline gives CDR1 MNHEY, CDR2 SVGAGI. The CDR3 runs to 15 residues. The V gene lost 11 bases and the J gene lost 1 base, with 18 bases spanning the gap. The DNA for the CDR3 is TGTGCCTCCCGGGAAGACGGGTTATCCTACAATGAGCAGTTCTTC. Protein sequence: CASREDGLSYNEQFF.

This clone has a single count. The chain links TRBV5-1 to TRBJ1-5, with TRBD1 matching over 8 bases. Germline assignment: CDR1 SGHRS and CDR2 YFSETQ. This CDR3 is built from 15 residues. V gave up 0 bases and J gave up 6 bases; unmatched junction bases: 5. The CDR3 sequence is CASSLEGTGTQPQHF. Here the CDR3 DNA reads TGCGCCAGCAGCTTGGAAGGGACAGGTACTCAGCCCCAGCATTTT.

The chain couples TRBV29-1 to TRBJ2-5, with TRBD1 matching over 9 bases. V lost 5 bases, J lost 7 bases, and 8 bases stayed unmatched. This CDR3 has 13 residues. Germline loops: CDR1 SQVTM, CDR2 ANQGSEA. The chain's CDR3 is CSVRQGGARTQYF. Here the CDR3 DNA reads TGCAGCGTTCGACAGGGGGGTGCACGGACCCAGTACTTC.

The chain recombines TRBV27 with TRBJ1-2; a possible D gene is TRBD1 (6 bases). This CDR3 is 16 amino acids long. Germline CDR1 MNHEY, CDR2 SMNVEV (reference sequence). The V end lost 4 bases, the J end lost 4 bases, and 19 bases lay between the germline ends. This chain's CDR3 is CASSYRVVGRLYGYTF. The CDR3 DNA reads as TGTGCCAGCAGTTACAGGGTAGTGGGTCGACTCTATGGCTACACCTTC.

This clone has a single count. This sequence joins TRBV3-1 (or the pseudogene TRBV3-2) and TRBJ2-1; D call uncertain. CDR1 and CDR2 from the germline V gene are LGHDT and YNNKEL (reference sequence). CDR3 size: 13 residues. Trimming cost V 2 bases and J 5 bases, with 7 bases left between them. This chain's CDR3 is CASSQSINNEQFF. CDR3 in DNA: TGTGCCAGCAGCCAAAGTATCAACAATGAGCAGTTCTTC.

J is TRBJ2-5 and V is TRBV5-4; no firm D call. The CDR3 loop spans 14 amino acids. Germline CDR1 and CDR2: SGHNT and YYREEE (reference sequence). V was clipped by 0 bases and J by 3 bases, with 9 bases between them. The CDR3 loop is CASSLGGREETQYF. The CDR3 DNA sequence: TGTGCCAGCAGCTTGGGCGGTCGGGAAGAGACCCAGTACTTC.

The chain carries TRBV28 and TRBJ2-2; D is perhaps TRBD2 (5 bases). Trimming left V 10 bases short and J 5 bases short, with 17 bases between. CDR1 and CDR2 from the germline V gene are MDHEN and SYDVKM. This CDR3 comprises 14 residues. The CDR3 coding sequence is TGTGCCACCTTATCGGGGTTGTGGACCGGGGAGCTGTTTTTT. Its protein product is CATLSGLWTGELFF.

Written as DNA, the CDR3 is TGTGCCAGCAGCGACCAGGAGAGGAAGTACACCTTC. Translating gives CASSDQERKYTF. The genes are TRBV28 and TRBJ1-2; D gene unclear. Between the trimmed V and J ends, which lost 6 bases and 11 bases, there was a span of 16 bases. The CDR3 is made up of 12 amino acids. Germline lookup yields CDR1 MDHEN and CDR2 SYDVKM.

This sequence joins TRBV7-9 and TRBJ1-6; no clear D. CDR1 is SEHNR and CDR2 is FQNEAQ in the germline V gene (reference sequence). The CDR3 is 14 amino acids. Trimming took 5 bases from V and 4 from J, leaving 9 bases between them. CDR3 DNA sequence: TGTGCCAGCAGCGAGGAGGCTTATAATTCACCCCTCCACTTT. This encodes CASSEEAYNSPLHF.

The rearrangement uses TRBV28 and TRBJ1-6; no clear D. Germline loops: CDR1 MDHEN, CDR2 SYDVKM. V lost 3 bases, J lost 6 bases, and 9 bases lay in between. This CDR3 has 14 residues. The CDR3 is CASSFPEPNSPLHF. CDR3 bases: TGTGCCAGCAGTTTCCCCGAACCTAATTCACCCCTCCACTTT.

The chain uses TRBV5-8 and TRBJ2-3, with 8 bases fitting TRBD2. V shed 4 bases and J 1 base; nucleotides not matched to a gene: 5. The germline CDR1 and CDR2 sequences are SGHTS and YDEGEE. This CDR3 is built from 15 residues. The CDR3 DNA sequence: TGTGCCAGCAGCACCGGACTAGCTCGCACAGATACGCAGTATTTT. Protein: CASSTGLARTDTQYF.

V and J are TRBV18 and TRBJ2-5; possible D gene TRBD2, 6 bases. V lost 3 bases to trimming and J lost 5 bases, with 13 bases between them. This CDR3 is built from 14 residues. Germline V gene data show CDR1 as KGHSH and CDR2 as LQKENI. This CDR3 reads CASSPGSGGETQYF. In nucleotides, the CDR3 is TGTGCCAGCTCACCCGGCAGTGGGGGGGAGACCCAGTACTTC.

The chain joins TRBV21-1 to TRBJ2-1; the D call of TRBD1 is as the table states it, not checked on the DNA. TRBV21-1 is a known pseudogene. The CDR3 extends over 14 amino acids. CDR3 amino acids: CASSPGQTYNEQFF. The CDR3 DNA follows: TGTGCCAGCAGTCCGGGACAGACGTACAATGAGCAGTTCTTC.

The CDR3 loop is CASSPALGHTGELFF. CDR3 nucleotides: TGTGCCAGTAGCCCCGCTTTGGGGCACACCGGGGAGCTGTTTTTT. The V and J genes are TRBV19 and TRBJ2-2; the D gene is possibly TRBD1 (5 bases). CDR1 is LNHDA, CDR2 SQIVND, per germline (reference sequence). V dropped 6 bases and J dropped 3 bases, with 14 bases sitting between them. The length of the CDR3 is 15 residues.

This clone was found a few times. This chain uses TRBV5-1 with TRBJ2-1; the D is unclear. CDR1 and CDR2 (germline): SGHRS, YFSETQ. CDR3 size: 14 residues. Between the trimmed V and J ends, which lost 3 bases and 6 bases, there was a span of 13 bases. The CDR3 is CASSSDSKGNEQFF. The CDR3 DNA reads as TGCGCCAGCAGCTCAGACTCGAAGGGCAATGAGCAGTTCTTC.

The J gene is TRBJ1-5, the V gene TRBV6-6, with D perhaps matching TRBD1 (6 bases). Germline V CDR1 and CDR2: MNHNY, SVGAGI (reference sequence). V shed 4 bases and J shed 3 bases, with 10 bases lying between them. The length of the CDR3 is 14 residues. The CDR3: CASSSRQANQPQHF. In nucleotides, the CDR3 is TGTGCCAGCAGTTCCCGACAGGCCAATCAGCCCCAGCATTTT.

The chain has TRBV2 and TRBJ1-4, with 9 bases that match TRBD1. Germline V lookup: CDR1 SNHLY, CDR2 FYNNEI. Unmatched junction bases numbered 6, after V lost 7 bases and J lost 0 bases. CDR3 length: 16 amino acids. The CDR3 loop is CASIGTGRSTNEKLFF. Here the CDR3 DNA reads TGTGCCAGCATCGGGACAGGGCGTTCAACTAATGAAAAACTGTTTTTT.

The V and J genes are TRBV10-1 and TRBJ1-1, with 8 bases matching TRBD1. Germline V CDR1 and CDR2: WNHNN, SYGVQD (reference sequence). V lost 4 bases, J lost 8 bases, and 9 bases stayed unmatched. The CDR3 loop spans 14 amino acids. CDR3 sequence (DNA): TGCGCCAGCAGTGTCTCAGGGGGCCGCGCAGAAGCTTTCTTT. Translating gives CASSVSGGRAEAFF.

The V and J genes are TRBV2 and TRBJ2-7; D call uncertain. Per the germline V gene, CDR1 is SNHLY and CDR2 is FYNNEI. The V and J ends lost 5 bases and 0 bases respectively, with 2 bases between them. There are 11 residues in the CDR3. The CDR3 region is CASSSSYEQYF. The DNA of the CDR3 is TGTGCCAGCAGTAGCTCCTACGAGCAGTACTTC.

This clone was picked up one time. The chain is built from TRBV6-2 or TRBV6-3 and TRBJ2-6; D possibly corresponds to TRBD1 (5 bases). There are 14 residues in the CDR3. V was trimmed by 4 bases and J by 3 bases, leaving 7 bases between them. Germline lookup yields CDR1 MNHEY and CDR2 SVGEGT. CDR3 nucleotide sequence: TGTGCCAGCAGTTTCAGGGATGGGGCCAACGTCCTGACTTTC. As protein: CASSFRDGANVLTF.

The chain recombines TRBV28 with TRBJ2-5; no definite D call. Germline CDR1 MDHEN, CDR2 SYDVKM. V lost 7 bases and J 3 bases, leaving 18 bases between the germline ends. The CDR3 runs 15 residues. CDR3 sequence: CASTSGLRRKETQYF. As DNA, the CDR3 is TGTGCCAGCACCTCGGGCCTTAGAAGGAAAGAGACCCAGTACTTC.

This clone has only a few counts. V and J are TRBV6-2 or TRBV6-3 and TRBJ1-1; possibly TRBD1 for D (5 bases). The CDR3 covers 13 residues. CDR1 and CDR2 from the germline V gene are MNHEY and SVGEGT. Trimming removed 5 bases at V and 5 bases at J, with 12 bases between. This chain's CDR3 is CASSRREVTEAFF. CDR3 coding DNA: TGTGCCAGCAGTCGCAGGGAGGTGACTGAAGCTTTCTTT.

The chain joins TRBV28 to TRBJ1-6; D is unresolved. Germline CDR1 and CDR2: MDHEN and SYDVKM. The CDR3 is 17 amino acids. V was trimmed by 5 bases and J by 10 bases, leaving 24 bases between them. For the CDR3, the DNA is TGTGCCAGCAGTCCCCCTCGGAGGGCCACCTTAAACTCACCCCTCCACTTT. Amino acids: CASSPPRRATLNSPLHF. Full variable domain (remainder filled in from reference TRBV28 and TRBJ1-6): DVKVTQSSRYLVKRTGEKVFLECVQDMDHENMFWYRQDPGLGLRLIYFSYDVKMKEKGDIPEGYSVSREKKERFSLILESASTNQTSMYLCASSPPRRATLNSPLHFGNGTRLTVT.